This T cell receptor (beta chain) was identified during a study of blood T cell repertoires in COVID-19. Overall study: COVID-19 samples collected from the United States, Italy and Spain covered acute and convalescent phases.

The V segment lost 0 bases and the J segment 1 base; nucleotides outside the gene matches: 4. CDR1 and CDR2 from the germline V gene are SGHRS and YFSETQ. This CDR3 has 16 residues. In the original processing: Scientists estimated how many nucleated cells there were by amplifying reference gene primers. This table comes from immunoSEQ multiplex PCR, and its TCRdb copy is limited to in-frame clones, with some not included. The DNA gave D and trimming, while V, J and clone size come from that table. The sample lists 120,000 or so clones, around four fifths occurring once. The receptor was isolated from a human donor in a cohort sampled during active COVID-19. The rearrangement uses TRBV5-1 and TRBJ2-5; 9 positions match TRBD1. The sequencing input was peripheral blood. CDR3 protein: CASSLGDRAGQETQYF. In DNA, the CDR3 is TGCGCCAGCAGCTTGGGGGACAGGGCGGGCCAAGAGACCCAGTACTTC.